Following are 27 T cell receptor beta chains from one sample sequenced in a study of cytomegalovirus exposure and HLA in healthy donors (TCRdb year 2017). The method behind the library was the immunoSEQ multiplex PCR assay. For the multiplex PCR, a mixture combining 60 forward primers for TCR Vbeta segments and 13 reverse primers for TCR Jbeta segments was used. The table was pulled from immuneACCESS by TCRdb, which kept in-frame rearrangements only. Such tables lose some clones; where checked, under half of the loss comes from unresolved V genes, and the rest has no known cause. The sample contains about 160,000 clones, approximately 80% of them found a single time. Clones ranked in the top ten supply approximately 8.7% of the sample. Source material: PBMCs. The origin of the receptors is a man aged 18 to 29 in good health and CMV-seropositive.

The J gene is TRBJ2-7, the V gene TRBV2, with 7 bases lining up with TRBD1. Trimming took 6 bases from V and 2 from J; bases not matched to a gene: 10. CDR3 length: 15 amino acids. CDR1 and CDR2 from the germline V gene are SNHLY and FYNNEI. This chain's CDR3 is CASRQDRPVAYEQYF. The CDR3 nucleotides read TGTGCCAGCAGACAGGACAGGCCTGTAGCCTACGAGCAGTACTTC.

This chain links TRBV27 with TRBJ2-7; 7 nucleotides match TRBD1. CDR1 MNHEY and CDR2 SMNVEV come from the germline V gene (reference sequence). The CDR3 runs 15 residues. The trim removed 2 bases at V and 3 bases at J, leaving 7 bases unmatched. The CDR3 DNA is TGTGCCAGCAGTTTAAGACAGGGAGTGGGCTACGAGCAGTACTTC. Translated: CASSLRQGVGYEQYF.

The CDR3 nucleotides are TGTGCCAGCAAGCTTAGTCGGGTTGTCCACGAGCAGTACTTC. It yields the protein CASKLSRVVHEQYF. The chain recombines TRBV7-2 with TRBJ2-7; D not resolved. Germline V gene data show CDR1 as SGHTA and CDR2 as FQGNSA. The length of the CDR3 is 14 residues. Deletions cut 7 bases from V and 5 bases from J, with 18 bases between. Supplemented by reference TRBV7-2 and TRBJ2-7, the full variable domain reads GAGVSQSPSNKVTEKGKDVELRCDPISGHTALYWYRQSLGQGLEFLIYFQGNSAPDKSGLPSDRFSAERTGGSVSTLTIQRTQQEDSAVYLCASKLSRVVHEQYFGPGTRLTVT.

As concerns this clone: Within the sample, other DNA sequences also encode this same CDR3. The rearrangement uses TRBV7-2 and TRBJ1-5; maybe TRBD1 (5 bases). V was clipped by 3 bases and J by 7 bases, with 13 bases between them. CDR1 SGHTA and CDR2 FQGNSA come from the germline V gene. The CDR3 contains 14 residues. The CDR3 DNA reads as TGTGCCAGCAGCTTTCTGCAGGGAGGGCAGCCCCAGCATTTT. It is translated as CASSFLQGGQPQHF.

This chain joins TRBV5-1 and TRBJ1-1, with D unclear. Trimming took 2 bases from V and 1 from J, leaving 6 bases between them. Germline V gene sequence: CDR1 SGHRS, CDR2 YFSETQ. The CDR3 contains 13 residues. The CDR3 sequence is CASSFAENTEAFF. The CDR3 coding sequence is TGCGCCAGCAGCTTTGCGGAGAACACTGAAGCTTTCTTT. Based on the CDR3 plus reference TRBV5-1 and TRBJ1-1, the full variable domain is KAGVTQTPRYLIKTRGQQVTLSCSPISGHRSVSWYQQTPGQGLQFLFEYFSETQRNKGNFPGRFSGRQFSNSRSEMNVSTLELGDSALYLCASSFAENTEAFFGQGTRLTVV.

Concerning this clone itself: The sample holds other DNA sequences that translate to the same CDR3. The rearrangement uses TRBV5-1 and TRBJ1-2; TRBD1 might be the D (5 bases). V was cut by 5 bases and J by 6 bases, with 17 bases left in between. In germline, CDR1 is SGHRS, CDR2 YFSETQ. This CDR3 spans 14 amino acids. In DNA, the CDR3 is TGCGCCAGCAGTTTGAGTGCGGGGACGGATGGCTACACCTTC. This codes for CASSLSAGTDGYTF.

This chain joins TRBV6-5 and TRBJ1-3; tentatively, D is TRBD1 (5 bases). The CDR3 has 16 residues. Germline CDR1 and CDR2: MNHEY and SVGAGI. V was shortened by 2 bases and J by 4 bases, with 15 bases between the two germline ends. CDR3 DNA sequence: TGTGCCAGCAGTTACAGTAGGGGAGGTTCGGGAAACACCATATATTTT. Translation gives CASSYSRGGSGNTIYF.

This clone was seen only a few times. The chain uses TRBV19 and TRBJ1-1; a possible D gene is TRBD1 (6 bases). Germline V lookup: CDR1 LNHDA, CDR2 SQIVND (reference sequence). The ends were cut back, 9 bases at V and 1 base at J, with 15 bases in the middle. There are 14 residues in the CDR3. As DNA, the CDR3 is TGTGCCAGCAACAGGGTTTCAGCGAACACTGAAGCTTTCTTT. It translates to CASNRVSANTEAFF.

The gene calls are TRBV7-6 and TRBJ2-7; D is possibly TRBD1 (5 bases). V lost 1 base and J lost 2, with 15 bases in between. The CDR3 has 16 amino acids. Per the germline V gene, CDR1 is SGHVS and CDR2 is FNYEAQ. The CDR3 reads CASSLDVDGAAYEQYF. The CDR3 bases are TGTGCCAGCAGCTTAGATGTTGATGGGGCTGCCTACGAGCAGTACTTC.

The chain couples TRBV6-1 to TRBJ2-7; D call uncertain. The V and J ends lost 2 bases and 0 bases respectively, with 8 bases between them. This CDR3 has 14 amino acids. Germline lookup yields CDR1 MNHNS and CDR2 SASEGT. The CDR3 DNA reads as TGTGCCAGCAGTGAACGGTGGAGCTCCTACGAGCAGTACTTC. This sequence encodes CASSERWSSYEQYF.

The DNA of the CDR3 is TGTGCCAGCAGTGGTGGGTCACAGGGTTTCGGTCAGCCCCAGCATTTT. This codes for CASSGGSQGFGQPQHF. The chain links TRBV2 to TRBJ1-5; maybe TRBD1 (6 bases). Trimming shortened V by 4 bases and J by 6 bases, and 19 bases separated the two germline ends. The CDR3 spans 16 residues. Germline-derived CDR1 and CDR2 are SNHLY and FYNNEI.

The chain is built from TRBV4-3 and TRBJ2-1; 9 bases line up with TRBD1. The length of the CDR3 is 16 residues. Germline values: CDR1 LGHNA, CDR2 YSLEER. Unmatched junction bases numbered 5, after V lost 1 base and J lost 4 bases. CDR3 protein: CASSQARDRDYNEQFF. CDR3 in DNA: TGCGCCAGCAGCCAAGCCAGGGACAGGGATTACAATGAGCAGTTCTTC.

The CDR3 bases are TGTGCCAGTAGTGTTCAGGGGCAGACTGAAGCTTTCTTT. This encodes CASSVQGQTEAFF. The gene calls are TRBV19 and TRBJ1-1; D might be TRBD1 (6 bases). Trimming took 5 bases from V and 5 from J, leaving 12 bases between them. Germline V gene lookup returns CDR1 LNHDA and CDR2 SQIVND (reference sequence). The CDR3 has 13 amino acids.

This chain connects TRBV7-6 to TRBJ2-1, with 9 nucleotides matching TRBD2. This CDR3 region has 16 residues. Germline assignment: CDR1 SGHVS and CDR2 FNYEAQ. V lost 5 bases, J lost 6 bases, and 11 bases stayed unmatched. CDR3 bases: TGTGCCAGCAGCACCTCCGGGACTAGCCGTTTCAATGAGCAGTTCTTC. Amino acid sequence: CASSTSGTSRFNEQFF.

The chain employs TRBV27 and TRBJ2-5; TRBD2 matches at 9 bases. TRBJ2-7 explains the end of the DNA better; the J call may be wrong. CDR1 and CDR2 from the germline V gene are MNHEY and SMNVEV (reference sequence). The CDR3 covers 14 residues. The CDR3 DNA reads TGTGCCAGCAGTCCGGGACTAGCCCGCTACGAGCAGTACTTC. It encodes CASSPGLARYEQYF.

This chain links TRBV19 with TRBJ1-2; TRBD1 matches at 8 bases. Germline CDR1 is LNHDA and CDR2 is SQIVND (reference sequence). The CDR3 has 14 residues. The J segment lost 7 bases and the V segment lost 3 bases, leaving 7 bases of the junction unmatched. CDR3 DNA sequence: TGTGCCAGTAGTATGCTCGGGACAGGCGGTGGCTACACCTTC. As protein: CASSMLGTGGGYTF.

In nucleotides, the CDR3 is TGCGCCAGCAGCTTGGAAAGTAGGTGGGGGACTAGCGGGTGGAATGAGCAGTTCTTC. Protein product: CASSLESRWGTSGWNEQFF. V usage is TRBV5-1 and J usage is TRBJ2-1, with 12 bases matching TRBD2. CDR3 length: 19 residues. The germline V gene has CDR1 SGHRS and CDR2 YFSETQ. V shed 0 bases, J shed 7 bases, and the junction held 14 bases outside the gene matches.

V usage is TRBV21-1 and J usage is TRBJ2-1; the DNA was not compared with TRBD2, the D call given in the table. TRBV21-1 constitutes a pseudogene. The CDR3 runs to 17 residues. The CDR3 nucleotides read TGTGCCAGCAGCACACCCCCGCTAGCGGGGAGGGGCAATGAGCAGTTCTTC. Amino acids: CASSTPPLAGRGNEQFF.

CDR3 sequence reads: CASSLASGVHTDTQYF. The CDR3 coding sequence is TGTGCCAGCAGCTTGGCTAGCGGGGTGCACACAGATACGCAGTATTTT. The rearrangement links TRBV7-2 to TRBJ2-3, with 9 bases fitting TRBD2. The CDR3 runs to 16 residues. Germline V gene sequence: CDR1 SGHTA, CDR2 FQGNSA. V lost 3 bases to trimming and J lost 2 bases; unmatched junction nucleotides: 6.

The gene calls are TRBV6-1 and TRBJ1-3; maybe TRBD1 (5 bases). CDR1 is MNHNS and CDR2 is SASEGT in the germline V gene. Trimming removed 4 bases from V and 2 bases from J, with 15 bases in between. CDR3 length: 16 residues. The CDR3 DNA is TGTGCCAGCAGTGGAAGACTCGGGGGGACTGGAAACACCATATATTTT. Protein product: CASSGRLGGTGNTIYF.

J is TRBJ2-5 and V is TRBV7-2; the D is unclear. Germline loops: CDR1 SGHTA, CDR2 FQGNSA. CDR3 length equals 13 residues. With 5 bases removed from V and 5 bases from J, the gap between germline ends came to 12 bases. This CDR3 reads CASSEIGWETQYF. In DNA, the CDR3 is TGTGCCAGCAGCGAAATCGGGTGGGAGACCCAGTACTTC.

The chain combines TRBV4-2 with TRBJ2-7; 7 nucleotides agree with TRBD2. CDR1 and CDR2 (germline): LGHNA, YNFKEQ. Trimming removed 1 base from V and 2 bases from J; junction bases left unmatched: 2. This CDR3 spans 14 amino acids. The CDR3 protein is CASSQVGTTYEQYF. CDR3 DNA sequence: TGTGCCAGCAGCCAAGTCGGGACTACCTACGAGCAGTACTTC.

The rearrangement uses TRBV23-1 and TRBJ2-1, with a weak D call TRBD2 (6 bases). TRBV23-1 is an ORF, with its function uncertain. The germline V and J ends were trimmed by 8 bases and 4 bases, with 12 bases remaining between them. The length of the CDR3 is 13 residues. CDR3 sequence (DNA): TGCGCCAGCCGCGGTCGGGGGTACAATGAGCAGTTCTTC. The encoded protein is CASRGRGYNEQFF.

This clone was observed once. This chain connects TRBV6-1 to TRBJ1-4, with D possibly being TRBD1 (5 bases). Trimming removed 5 bases at V and 0 bases at J, with 10 bases between. This CDR3 has 15 residues. Germline CDR1 is MNHNS and CDR2 is SASEGT. CDR3 DNA sequence: TGTGCCAGCAGTCGAGCAGGGTCAACTAATGAAAAACTGTTTTTT. This gives the protein CASSRAGSTNEKLFF.

The V gene is TRBV6-1, the J gene TRBJ1-3; possible D gene TRBD1, 5 bases. CDR3 size: 13 residues. Per germline, CDR1 MNHNS and CDR2 SASEGT. Trimming took off 10 bases at V and 0 bases at J, with 10 bases between the two ends. The CDR3 DNA reads TGTGCCATTCGGGGGGTCTCTGGAAACACCATATATTTT. This codes for CAIRGVSGNTIYF.

The rearrangement links TRBV7-9 to TRBJ2-5; a weak D match, TRBD2 (5 bases). CDR3 length: 14 residues. V lost 4 bases to trimming and J lost 5 bases, with 14 bases between them. CDR1 SEHNR and CDR2 FQNEAQ come from the germline V gene (reference sequence). In DNA form, the CDR3 reads TGTGCCAGCAGCTCAACGGGGAGCTGGGAGACCCAGTACTTC. It yields the protein CASSSTGSWETQYF. The whole variable domain, filled in from reference TRBV7-9 and TRBJ2-5, reads DTGVSQNPRHKITKRGQNVTFRCDPISEHNRLYWYRQTLGQGPEFLTYFQNEAQLEKSRLLSDRFSAERPKGSFSTLEIQRTEQGDSAMYLCASSSTGSWETQYFGPGTRLLVL.

The V call is TRBV19, the J call TRBJ1-2; D possibly corresponds to TRBD1 (5 bases). Trimming cost V 10 bases and J 7 bases, with 25 bases left between them. Germline loops: CDR1 LNHDA, CDR2 SQIVND (reference sequence). The CDR3 length is 15 residues. For the CDR3, the DNA is TGTGCCACCCAAACTTACCCGGCCGAGGACATTGGCTACACCTTC. Translating it yields CATQTYPAEDIGYTF. Full variable domain (remainder filled in from reference TRBV19 and TRBJ1-2): DGGITQSPKYLFRKEGQNVTLSCEQNLNHDAMYWYRQDPGQGLRLIYYSQIVNDFQKGDIAEGYSVSREKKESFPLTVTSAQKNPTAFYLCATQTYPAEDIGYTFGSGTRLTVV.